The present T cell receptor beta chain was sequenced within a study of PD-1 blockade in classical Hodgkin lymphoma (dated by TCRdb to the early 2020s). In terms of the full investigation: Nivolumab dosing was 3 mg/kg intravenously every 2 weeks, continuing until either disease progression or unacceptable toxicity. To define a peripheral blood immune signature of response to PD-1 blockade in classical Hodgkin lymphoma, the study combined TCR beta sequencing with CyTOF. Results the study describes overall, beyond this receptor: Baseline TCR diversity was reported to be lower in newly diagnosed patients than in healthy donors, and even lower in relapsed/refractory patients. Diversity was lower in patients who began nivolumab less than 1 year after ASCT, so these patients were left out of later analyses to avoid confounding by immune reconstitution. Trial patients achieving complete response had baseline diversity similar to newly diagnosed patients, whereas partial responders and progressors had significantly lower diversity. By C4D1, a significant rise was seen in CD4+ TCR diversity but not in CD8+ TCR diversity (p=0.0027 vs p=0.16), and the rise was most apparent among complete responders (p=0.02). Only a single clinical trial cohort was studied, and what caused the repertoire differences, possibly disease activity or prior therapy, remained undefined.

Sample time point, as interpreted from the label and publication: cycle 1 day 1 (C1D1), immediately before nivolumab initiation. Every trial patient had relapsed following autologous stem cell transplantation, and prior brentuximab vedotin exposure was what differed among cohorts A, B and C. Magnetic negative selection with a Miltenyi CD4+ T cell isolation kit was used to purify CD4+ T cells from thawed PBMCs. The trial cohort was composed of around 60 patients with relapsed/refractory classical Hodgkin lymphoma, for whom complete response, partial response or progressive disease was recorded as best overall response. Trial patients were treated with single-agent nivolumab in the multi-cohort phase II CheckMate 205 trial. An independent review committee assessed best overall response by applying the 2007 International Working Group response criteria. PBMCs from the trial were collected at three points: immediately before nivolumab initiation (C1D1), and during therapy at cycle 2 day 1 and cycle 4 day 1. Peripheral blood was collected in 8 mL Vacutainer Cell Preparation Tubes, from which PBMCs were isolated by centrifugation and then cryopreserved. Purified CD4+ and CD8+ fractions were prepared only for cases with an additional available PBMC sample. Magnetically labelled cells were depleted on LS columns in a quadroMACS separator, and the flow-through was collected as the purified fraction.

This clone occurred a few times. The target of this receptor is not known. No base quality values were provided; no much bigger clone lies one nucleotide off. CDR1 SGHRS and CDR2 YFSETQ were looked up in the germline V gene. The CDR3 sequence holds 15 residues, the cysteine and phenylalanine included. Here the CDR3 DNA is all that survives: 45 bases in frame from base 1. Trimming costs V 4 bases and J 0 bases, and their ends lie 11 bases apart. Genomic DNA was isolated using the Qiagen DNeasy kit from unsorted PBMCs as well as from negatively selected CD4+ and CD8+ fractions. TCR beta CDR3 regions were amplified by immunoSEQ multiplex PCR using primers annealing to V and J segments. A synthetic immune receptor repertoire was used to minimize amplification bias, and any residual bias was removed computationally once sequencing was done. The authors' analysis ran thus. Custom Python scripts were used to quantify repertoire diversity as the Shannon entropy index. Unsorted, CD4+ and CD8+ repertoires were examined separately, except in combined analyses, for which CD4+ and CD8+ sequences were merged in silico. Clonal expansion was defined as at least a 2-fold frequency increase after treatment relative to C1D1, with a pseudocount of 0.5 for undetected baseline clones. Clones with 0 or 1 copy at C1D1 were defined as singleton clones, while clones with 2 or more copies were defined as non-singleton clones. Clones expanded in unsorted samples were annotated as CD4+, CD8+ or unknown by matching protein sequences in sorted samples from the same patient. Wilcoxon tests were applied to paired samples to test diversity changes from C1D1 to C4D1. The table was pulled from immuneACCESS by TCRdb, which kept in-frame rearrangements only. Such tables lose some clones; where checked, under half of the loss comes from unresolved V genes, and the rest has no known cause. V, J and clone size are those of that table, while D and trimming were read from the DNA. This sample comprises about 12,000 clones, around 80% of them detected only once. The ten largest make up 1.5% to 2% of the sample.

The sequencing here drew on CD4+ T cells from blood, taken at baseline. The receptor was isolated from a human donor with classical Hodgkin lymphoma. The chain is made from TRBV5-1 and TRBJ1-5, with TRBD1 as a weak D call on 6 bases. The CDR3 is CASSPGDISNQPQHF. The base sequence is TGCGCCAGCAGCCCGGGGGACATTAGCAATCAGCCCCAGCATTTT.